This entry describes one T cell receptor beta chain. The data derive from a study of blood T cell repertoires in COVID-19. Study context: T cells, B-cell-depleted T cells, or PBMCs provided the cDNA or gDNA that served as material.

CDR1 is MNHEY, CDR2 SVGAGI, per germline. V lost 3 bases and J lost 5, with 10 bases in between. This CDR3 region has 13 residues. The cohort comprised adults aged about 18 to 100 years residing in 24 US areas. Two negative PCRs, clearance, or symptom resolution had been documented for recovered Cohort 3 donors. In the study's own analysis: Amplification of reference gene primers provided the estimated nucleated cell counts. Sequenced by immunoSEQ multiplex PCR; TCRdb stores in-frame clones only, minus some. Clonal size and the V and J genes are those of that table, whereas D and trimming came from the DNA. The table has under 350,000 clones, roughly nine tenths seen once.

The J gene is TRBJ1-2, the V gene TRBV6-5; D unresolved. This sequence was found in a man aged 60-69 years who had recovered from COVID-19. The sequenced sample consisted of PBMCs or T cells enriched from blood (not recorded which). CDR3: CASSYSGLYGYTF. The DNA of the CDR3 is TGTGCCAGCAGTTATTCGGGGTTGTATGGCTACACCTTC.